The T cell receptor (beta chain) described here comes from a study of response to subunit inactivated influenza vaccine. TCRdb reanalysed the RT-PCR reads using MiXCR and keeps one entry per CDR3 protein. The sample contains under 500,000 distinct CDR3 sequences, about a tenth of which appear only once. As to this clonotype: The antigen is undetermined.

Study-wide results and caveats: A suggestion made by the authors is that each seasonal influenza vaccination recruits few new T cells.

This CDR3 is built from 16 residues. CDR1 and CDR2 from the germline V gene are SGHRS and YFSETQ. J gave up 4 bases and V 1 base, and 4 bases lay outside the gene matches. This clonotype was obtained from a man aged 45-65 years who received an inactivated influenza vaccine. The chain is built from TRBV5-1 and TRBJ2-1; 11 nucleotides match TRBD1. The sequencing here drew on PBMCs from blood, taken roughly 46 days after vaccination. The CDR3 bases are TGCGCCAGCAGCTTGACCGGACAGGGGGCGTACAATGAGCAGTTCTTC. Its protein is CASSLTGQGAYNEQFF.